These 29 T cell receptor delta chains came from one sample sequenced in a study of gamma-delta T cells after stem cell transplantation. TCRdb re-analyzed the RT-PCR reads via CATT. This sample has 2,000 to 2,500 delta-chain clones, with around 1.1% found just once. What was sequenced was gamma-delta T cells. The receptor set was obtained from a human donor. It is not recorded whose cells these are; they may come from a transplant donor.

This clone was counted a few times. TCRdb lists the protein of a much larger clone for this DNA, which differs at residue 11, so this is likely a read error; the protein given here is translated from the DNA itself. The chain joins TRDV2 to TRDJ1; 13 positions agree with TRDD3. The CDR3 spans 18 residues. Losses at the gene ends were 2 bases for V and 0 bases for J; bases not matched to a gene: 8. Germline CDR1 reads GEAIGNYY; CDR2 reads EKD. CDR3 DNA: TGTGCCTGTGACATATTACTGGGGGATACGATGTACACCGATAAACTCATCTTT. It codes for CACDILLGDTMYTDKLIF.

The gene calls are TRDV3 and TRDJ1, with 12 bases that match TRDD3. V shed 3 bases, J shed 0 bases, and the junction held 26 bases outside the gene matches. The CDR3 extends over 22 amino acids. Germline V CDR1 and CDR2: TVYSNPD, GDNSRS (reference sequence). This CDR3 is CALLPYSYGPYWGIPNTDKLIF. The CDR3 coding sequence is TGTGCCTTATTACCCTATTCCTACGGCCCCTACTGGGGGATACCTAACACCGATAAACTCATCTTT.

In its sample, this clone was seen a few times. The TCRdb protein comes from a much larger clone and disagrees with this DNA's translation at residue 13, likely due to a read error; the protein given here is derived from the DNA. The rearrangement joins TRDV2 to TRDJ1, with TRDD3 identical over 9 bases. This CDR3 spans 18 amino acids. Trimming at V came to 3 bases and at J to 3 bases, leaving 16 bases not matched to a gene. Germline V lookup: CDR1 GEAIGNYY, CDR2 EKD. The CDR3 protein is CACDPLLGEIQYADKLIF. In nucleotides, the CDR3 is TGTGCCTGTGACCCCTTACTGGGGGAGATACAGTACGCCGATAAACTCATCTTT.

This clone appeared a few times. The chain is built from TRDV2 and TRDJ1; 12 positions match TRDD3. The V and J ends lost 0 bases and 0 bases, in that order; junction bases with no gene match: 16. The CDR3 is 21 residues long. CDR1 GEAIGNYY and CDR2 EKD come from the germline V gene. CDR3 residues: CACDTMSLGDTIPSYTDKLIF. In DNA, the CDR3 is TGTGCCTGTGACACCATGAGTCTGGGGGATACGATCCCCTCGTACACCGATAAACTCATCTTT.

This clone occurred a few times. TCRdb's protein, taken from a much larger clone, differs from this DNA's translation at residue 5, likely owing to a read error; the protein displayed comes from the DNA. V usage is TRDV2 and J usage is TRDJ1, with 8 bases aligning to TRDD3. J was trimmed by 0 bases and V by 2 bases; bases with no gene match: 10. This CDR3 contains 17 residues. CDR1 GEAIGNYY and CDR2 EKD come from the germline V gene. CDR3 bases: TGTGCCTGTGACATCGTAGGTGGGGGATTAGACACCGATAAACTCATCTTT. It is translated as CACDIVGGGLDTDKLIF.

Within the sample, this clone is large (0.1 to 1%). The V gene is TRDV2, the J gene TRDJ3; 8 nucleotides match TRDD3. J lost 0 bases, V lost 5 bases, and 8 bases had no gene match. Looked up from germline, CDR1 is GEAIGNYY and CDR2 is EKD. This CDR3 is built from 18 residues. CDR3 sequence: CACGILGVSSWDTRQMFF. The CDR3 DNA sequence: TGTGCCTGTGGGATACTGGGGGTGAGCTCCTGGGACACCCGACAGATGTTTTTC.

By frequency in the sample, this clone is medium-sized (0.01 to 0.1%). V usage is TRDV2 and J usage is TRDJ1; TRDD3 is a possible D gene (5 bases). Trimming cost V 3 bases and J 6 bases, with 28 bases left between them. CDR3 length: 18 residues. CDR1 is GEAIGNYY, CDR2 EKD, per germline. The CDR3 DNA reads TGTGCCTGTGACGACGTGAAAACCCCGAGGGGGGGGTCTAATAAACTCATCTTT. It is translated as CACDDVKTPRGGSNKLIF.

This clone was detected only a few times. Other nucleotide sequences in the sample specify the same CDR3. The chain couples TRDV2 to TRDJ1; 12 nucleotides match TRDD3. CDR3 length equals 16 residues. The trim removed 0 bases at V and 3 bases at J, leaving 4 bases unmatched. Germline V gene data show CDR1 as GEAIGNYY and CDR2 as EKD. The CDR3 here is CACDTLGDTRADKLIF. CDR3 in DNA: TGTGCCTGTGACACCCTGGGGGATACGCGGGCCGATAAACTCATCTTT.

This clone qualifies as medium-sized. The likely explanation is a read error, given a far larger clone one base away. The chain employs TRDV3 and TRDJ1; 9 bases are a match to TRDD3. V was clipped by 4 bases and J by 1 base; unmatched bases: 19. CDR1 is TVYSNPD, CDR2 GDNSRS, per germline (reference sequence). The CDR3 covers 18 residues. CDR3 nucleotides: TGTGCCTGTCTCCTACGGGGGATGGGGGATAACTGCACCGATAAACTCATCTTT. It encodes CACLLRGMGDNCTDKLIF. Full variable domain (remainder filled in from reference TRDV3 and TRDJ1): CDKVTQSSPDQTVASGSEVVLLCTYDTVYSNPDLFWYRIRPDYSFQFVFYGDNSRSEGADFTQGRFSVKHILTQKAFHLVISPVRTEDSATYYCACLLRGMGDNCTDKLIFGKGTRVTVEP.

This clone was found a few times. Since a much larger clone is just one base distant, this may be a read error. Other nucleotide sequences in the sample specify the same CDR3. V gene TRDV2 combines with J gene TRDJ1, with 9 positions matching TRDD3. The germline CDR1 and CDR2 sequences are GEAIGNYY and EKD. This CDR3 comprises 18 residues. In DNA, the CDR3 is TGTGCCTGCGACACCTTACTGACTGGGGGACGGTACACCGATAAACTCATCTTT. This codes for CACDTLLTGGRYTDKLIF.

The sample holds a few counts of this clone. TCRdb attributes to this sequence the protein of a much larger clone, which differs from the DNA translation at residue 4; a read error is likely, and the protein displayed is translated from the DNA. The chain recombines TRDV2 with TRDJ1, with 8 positions matching TRDD3. Germline CDR1 GEAIGNYY, CDR2 EKD. The CDR3 covers 17 residues. The V segment lost 5 bases and the J segment 0 bases; nucleotides outside the gene matches: 13. The CDR3 is CACGHVLGVSNTDKLIF. DNA for the CDR3: TGTGCCTGTGGCCACGTACTGGGGGTTTCCAACACCGATAAACTCATCTTT.

A word on this clone: A much larger clone lies a single base off, so this may be a read error. The J gene is TRDJ1, the V gene TRDV2; 8 bases align to TRDD3. V trimming: 5 bases; J trimming: 3 bases; junction bases outside the gene matches: 22. Germline V gives CDR1 GEAIGNYY, CDR2 EKD. CDR3 length: 19 residues. DNA for the CDR3: TGTGCCTGTGGCGCCCTATCTACCGTACTGGGGGGACGGGCCGATAAACTCATCTTT. Encoded protein: CACGALSTVLGGRADKLIF.

About this clone itself: TCRdb's protein for this DNA is that of a much larger clone and differs from the translation at residue 5, likely a read error; the protein shown is the DNA translation. The genes are TRDV2 and TRDJ1; TRDD3 agrees at 13 bases. The V segment lost 0 bases and the J segment 0 bases; nucleotides outside the gene matches: 6. CDR3 length: 18 residues. Germline V CDR1 and CDR2: GEAIGNYY, EKD. The chain's CDR3 is CACDTVLGDTQYTDKLIF. CDR3 nucleotides: TGTGCCTGTGACACCGTACTGGGGGATACGCAGTACACCGATAAACTCATCTTT.

This clone qualifies as medium-sized. The J gene is TRDJ1, the V gene TRDV2; 8 nucleotides align to TRDD3. J lost 0 bases, V lost 3 bases, and 17 bases had no gene match. The germline V gene encodes CDR1 GEAIGNYY and CDR2 EKD. The CDR3 is 19 residues long. In DNA, the CDR3 is TGTGCCTGTGACCCAATCTCAGCTACTGGGGGTAACAACACCGATAAACTCATCTTT. This encodes CACDPISATGGNNTDKLIF.

A note on this clone: A far bigger clonotype differs at one base, so this is likely a read error. The same CDR3 also results from other DNA sequences found in this sample. The chain employs TRDV2 and TRDJ1; 9 bases are a match to TRDD3. After removal of 1 base from V and 11 bases from J, the junction contained 22 bases not matched to a gene. The CDR3 runs 18 residues. Germline CDR1 reads GEAIGNYY; CDR2 reads EKD. The CDR3: CACDTVTTGIRVGQELIF. The CDR3 DNA reads as TGTGCCTGTGACACGGTAACTACGGGGATACGGGTTGGTCAGGAGCTCATCTTT.

A remark on this clone: The protein TCRdb gives is from a much larger clone and does not agree with this DNA's translation at residue 11, likely a read error; the protein shown here comes from the DNA. The gene calls are TRDV2 and TRDJ1, with 9 nucleotides matching TRDD3. The trim removed 3 bases at V and 0 bases at J, leaving 10 bases unmatched. There are 17 residues in the CDR3. Germline loops: CDR1 GEAIGNYY, CDR2 EKD. The CDR3, as DNA: TGTGCCTGTGACGTCCTACTGGGGGAACCGCACACCGATAAACTCATCTTT. Translated: CACDVLLGEPHTDKLIF.

This clone occurred a few times. A far larger clone is one nucleotide away, so this likely arose from a read error. V gene TRDV2 combines with J gene TRDJ1, with 11 bases matching TRDD3. The V gene end was trimmed by 5 bases and the J gene end by 0 bases; junction bases not matched to a gene: 10. CDR1 and CDR2 from the germline V gene are GEAIGNYY and EKD. The CDR3 totals 17 residues. CDR3 sequence (DNA): TGTGCCTGTGCCACTCTGGGGGATACCCGGTACACCGATAAACTCATCTTT. This translates into CACATLGDTRYTDKLIF.

This clone is termed medium-sized (0.01 to 0.1%). A far larger clone is one nucleotide away, so this likely arose from a read error. In the same sample, other DNA sequences code for this CDR3. The CDR3 loop reads CACLLRGMGDNYTDKLIF. Here the CDR3 DNA reads TGTGCCTGCCTCCTACGGGGGATGGGGGATAACTACACCGATAAACTCATCTTT. The chain recombines TRDV3 with TRDJ1, with 9 bases that match TRDD3. Germline V gives CDR1 TVYSNPD, CDR2 GDNSRS (reference sequence). The length of the CDR3 is 18 residues. The trim removed 4 bases at V and 0 bases at J, leaving 18 bases unmatched.

This clone was picked up a small number of times. This is likely an artifact of a read error, given a far larger clone one base away. This specimen includes other DNA sequences encoding the same CDR3. The V and J genes are TRDV2 and TRDJ1, with 13 bases lining up with TRDD3. CDR1 and CDR2 (germline): GEAIGNYY, EKD. The CDR3 loop spans 18 amino acids. After removal of 3 bases from V and 2 bases from J, the junction contained 11 bases not matched to a gene. The DNA for the CDR3 is TGTGCCTGTGACCCCGTACTGGGGGATACGCAGTATACCGATAAACTCATCTTT. Translated: CACDPVLGDTQYTDKLIF.

This clone appeared a few times. The chain recombines TRDV2 with TRDJ1, with 9 positions matching TRDD3. The trim removed 0 bases at V and 0 bases at J, leaving 16 bases unmatched. This CDR3 has 20 amino acids. Germline V gene lookup returns CDR1 GEAIGNYY and CDR2 EKD. The CDR3 sequence is CACDTGGVLGEIQYTDKLIF. As DNA, the CDR3 is TGTGCCTGTGACACCGGAGGTGTACTGGGGGAGATACAGTACACCGATAAACTCATCTTT.

This clone was recorded a few times. This DNA's translation differs at residue 13 from TCRdb's protein, which comes from a much larger clone; a read error is likely, and the protein shown is translated from the DNA. The chain has TRDV2 and TRDJ1, with TRDD3 identical over 8 bases. The ends lost 4 bases at V and 3 bases at J; junction bases unmatched: 18. The CDR3 spans 18 residues. In germline, CDR1 is GEAIGNYY, CDR2 EKD. The CDR3 DNA follows: TGTGCCTGTGAATTCATGGGAGGTGGGGGATCCTACGCCGATAAACTCATCTTT. Translated, it gives CACEFMGGGGSYADKLIF.

The gene calls are TRDV2 and TRDJ1, with 13 bases fitting TRDD3. Trimming cost V 3 bases and J 0 bases; bases outside gene matches: 18. The CDR3 loop spans 21 amino acids. Germline CDR1 reads GEAIGNYY; CDR2 reads EKD. The CDR3 DNA reads TGTGCCTGTGACGTACTGGGGGATACGCGTGGGGAAGGGATTTACACCGATAAACTCATCTTT. This encodes CACDVLGDTRGEGIYTDKLIF.

Judged by abundance, this clone is medium-sized (0.01 to 0.1%). The sample has other DNA sequences that encode this CDR3 too. The chain carries TRDV2 and TRDJ1; 10 bases align to TRDD3. Germline loops: CDR1 GEAIGNYY, CDR2 EKD. The CDR3 is 17 amino acids. The junction had 7 bases not matched to a gene; V was cut back by 1 base and J by 0 bases. The CDR3 reads CACDTMGWGINTDKLIF. The CDR3, as DNA: TGTGCCTGTGACACGATGGGCTGGGGGATAAACACCGATAAACTCATCTTT.

Sample share makes this clone medium-sized. The V and J genes are TRDV2 and TRDJ1; TRDD3 is a possible D gene (5 bases). The CDR3 loop spans 15 amino acids. V lost 3 bases and J 0 bases, leaving 13 bases between the germline ends. The germline CDR1 and CDR2 sequences are GEAIGNYY and EKD. The CDR3 is CACDRLGTYTDKLIF. Written as DNA, the CDR3 is TGTGCCTGTGACCGATTGGGGACTTACACCGATAAACTCATCTTT.

This clone was seen a handful of times. Since a far larger clone is one base different, this is likely a read error. The V and J genes are TRDV2 and TRDJ3; 12 bases agree with TRDD3. CDR3 length: 20 amino acids. The trim removed 5 bases at V and 0 bases at J, leaving 10 bases unmatched. Looked up from germline, CDR1 is GEAIGNYY and CDR2 is EKD. The CDR3 DNA follows: TGTGCCTGTGGAAATCTACTGGGGGATACCAGCTCCTGGGACACCCGACAGATGTTTTTC. Protein product: CACGNLLGDTSSWDTRQMFF.

By frequency in the sample, this clone is large. The chain joins TRDV1 to TRDJ1; TRDD3 matches at 11 bases. The trim removed 2 bases at V and 0 bases at J, leaving 14 bases unmatched. Looked up from germline, CDR1 is TSWWSYY and CDR2 is QGS. CDR3 length: 20 residues. CDR3 nucleotides: TGTGCTCTTGGGGAAGCCGGAGGCTGGGGGATACCTGGGTACACCGATAAACTCATCTTT. Its translation: CALGEAGGWGIPGYTDKLIF.

This clone was seen more than once but under ten times. This DNA's translation differs at residue 14 from TCRdb's protein, which comes from a much larger clone; a read error is likely, and the protein shown is translated from the DNA. V gene TRDV2 combines with J gene TRDJ1; TRDD3 matches 8 bases. Germline V CDR1 and CDR2: GEAIGNYY, EKD. The CDR3 extends over 16 amino acids. The CDR3 nucleotides read TGTGCCTGTGACCCCCTGGGGGACAGGTACACCGATAAACCCATCTTT. Residues: CACDPLGDRYTDKPIF.

The chain couples TRDV1 to TRDJ1, with 9 positions matching TRDD3. Germline V lookup: CDR1 TSWWSYY, CDR2 QGS. J lost 3 bases, V lost 2 bases, and 22 bases had no gene match. The CDR3 length is 21 residues. The CDR3 sequence is CALGESSVFPPTWGMADKLIF. The CDR3, as DNA: TGTGCTCTTGGGGAATCTAGTGTCTTTCCACCTACCTGGGGGATGGCCGATAAACTCATCTTT.

Within the sample, this clone is large. The V call is TRDV2, the J call TRDJ1; D might be TRDD3 (6 bases). Per germline, CDR1 GEAIGNYY and CDR2 EKD. V was cut by 0 bases and J by 3 bases, with 16 bases left in between. CDR3 size: 16 residues. The CDR3 region has the DNA TGTGCCTGTGACACCCCGTGGGGGGAAGGCTCCGATAAACTCATCTTT. Translation: CACDTPWGEGSDKLIF.